The clone carrying this T cell receptor beta chain was recorded a few times. The antigen remains unidentified. This entry comes from a study of T cells after yellow fever vaccination. Study background: SMART-Seq v4 Ultra Low Input served to prepare low-cell-number fractions. Points from the study as a whole: A large majority of primary-vaccination clones showed up again after the booster (96% CD4, 88% CD8). Peaking on day 5 versus 15, the secondary response was faster but weaker.

Trimming took 4 bases from V and 2 from J, leaving 6 bases between them. The germline CDR1 and CDR2 sequences are WSHSY and SAAADI. The CDR3 is 13 amino acids. Template-switching 5'RACE yielded the TCR cDNA; a universal primer site and UMIs were added in the process. Each CDR3 protein is one row after TCRdb ran MiXCR on the 5' RACE reads. The sample contains 610,000 or so distinct CDR3 sequences, approximately 13% of which appear only once. This sample comprised PBMCs, obtained on the day of the yellow fever booster vaccination. This sequence was found in a man between 25 and 39 years old who received the YFV17D yellow fever vaccine. The V and J genes are TRBV10-2 and TRBJ1-5, with D unclear. CDR3 loop: CASSADGNQPQHF. The CDR3 DNA sequence: TGCGCCAGCAGTGCCGACGGCAATCAGCCCCAGCATTTT.